These T cell receptor beta chains were read from a single sample in a study of CD8 T cells in Susac syndrome. One entry per CDR3 protein results from TCRdb running MiXCR on the immunoSEQ multiplex PCR reads. The top ten hold 0.14% of the sample, which has 150,000 to 200,000 distinct CDR3 sequences, around 94% seen once. The sequenced material came from CD4+ T cells from PBMCs. Source of these receptors: a human donor in good health. The CDR3 runs from the conserved cysteine through the conserved F or W. The order of the fields is clone size, V gene, J gene, CDR3 length, D gene, CDR3 DNA, CDR3 protein. A D gene is named only where the DNA matches it firmly. A clone size is listed for some rows: how often the clone was seen (once, few, many), or a class if it is expanded.

size: -
V: TRBV3-1
J: TRBJ2-1
length: 16
D: -
DNA: TGTGCCAGCAGCCTTACGAGTCTCTTCTCCTACAATGAGCAGTTCTTC
CDR3: CASSLTSLFSYNEQFF

size: -
V: TRBV29-1
J: TRBJ2-3
length: 14
D: TRBD2
DNA: TGCAGCGGGATAGGACTAGCCGGCACAGATACGCAGTATTTT
CDR3: CSGIGLAGTDTQYF

size: -
V: TRBV7-2
J: TRBJ2-4
length: 12
D: -
DNA: TGTGCCAGCAGCTTAAGGGACCAGGCTGTTAACTTC
CDR3: CASSLRDQAVNF

size: -
V: TRBV18
J: TRBJ1-5
length: 14
D: TRBD1
DNA: TGTGCCAGCTCCCTTGGACAGGGAGGCCAGCCCCAGCATTTT
CDR3: CASSLGQGGQPQHF

size: -
V: TRBV18
J: TRBJ1-2
length: 16
D: TRBD1
DNA: TGTGCCAGCTCACCCATTAAACAGGGGGCAGGAGAAGGCTACACCTTC
CDR3: CASSPIKQGAGEGYTF

size: -
V: TRBV20-1
J: TRBJ1-6
length: 14
D: -
DNA: TGCAGTGCTATAGGGAACACCTATAATTCACCCCTCCACTTT
CDR3: CSAIGNTYNSPLHF

size: once
V: TRBV9
J: TRBJ2-3
length: 16
D: TRBD2
DNA: TGTGCCAGCAGCCCCTCGGGACTAGCTGAGGCAGATACGCAGTATTTT
CDR3: CASSPSGLAEADTQYF

size: -
V: TRBV9
J: TRBJ2-3
length: 15
D: -
DNA: TGTGCCAGCAGCGTAGGGGAGAGTAGCATGGATACGCAGTATTTT
CDR3: CASSVGESSMDTQYF

size: -
V: TRBV4-3
J: TRBJ2-5
length: 15
D: TRBD1
DNA: TGCGCCAGCACCCAAGGGGGCACTAGTGGTGAGACCCAGTACTTC
CDR3: CASTQGGTSGETQYF

size: -
V: TRBV20-1
J: TRBJ2-7
length: 15
D: -
DNA: TGCAGTGCTCAGGTGGCACTATCTGGCCTCTACGAGCAGTACTTC
CDR3: CSAQVALSGLYEQYF

size: -
V: TRBV20-1
J: TRBJ2-6
length: 14
D: -
DNA: TGCAGTGCTAGAAAGGGTACTGGGGCCAACGTCCTGACTTTC
CDR3: CSARKGTGANVLTF

size: -
V: TRBV15
J: TRBJ2-4
length: 11
D: -
DNA: TGTGCCACCAGCAGTCTCAACATTCAGTACTTC
CDR3: CATSSLNIQYF

size: -
V: TRBV20-1
J: TRBJ1-4
length: 13
D: TRBD1
DNA: TGCAGTGCCTCCAGGGGGCGCGGTGAAAAACTGTTTTTT
CDR3: CSASRGRGEKLFF

size: -
V: TRBV28
J: TRBJ2-3
length: 14
D: TRBD2
DNA: TGTGCCAGCAGCCCGGGACTAGCATTGGATACGCAGTATTTT
CDR3: CASSPGLALDTQYF

size: -
V: TRBV5-1
J: TRBJ2-1
length: 15
D: TRBD2
DNA: TGCGCCAGCAGCTTGGTGTCTAGCGGGGGGATCGCTCAGTTCTTC
CDR3: CASSLVSSGGIAQFF

size: -
V: TRBV20-1
J: TRBJ2-7
length: 13
D: TRBD2
DNA: TGCAGTGCGCCGGGACTAGAGACCTACGAGCAGTACTTC
CDR3: CSAPGLETYEQYF

size: -
V: TRBV20-1
J: TRBJ2-5
length: 13
D: -
DNA: TGCAGTGCTAGAGATAGGTCCCGAGAGACCCAGTACTTC
CDR3: CSARDRSRETQYF

size: -
V: TRBV5-6
J: TRBJ2-5
length: 15
D: TRBD2
DNA: TGTGCCAGCAGCTCACCATCGACTAGCGGGGAGACCCAGTACTTC
CDR3: CASSSPSTSGETQYF

size: -
V: TRBV6-1
J: TRBJ2-2
length: 16
D: TRBD2
DNA: TGTGCCAGCACCACGTCTAGCGGGATTGGGACCGGGGAGCTGTTTTTT
CDR3: CASTTSSGIGTGELFF

size: once
V: TRBV20-1
J: TRBJ2-5
length: 12
D: TRBD1
DNA: TGCAGTGCGACAGGGGGCTATGAGACCCAGTACTTC
CDR3: CSATGGYETQYF

size: -
V: TRBV5-1
J: TRBJ2-7
length: 15
D: TRBD1
DNA: TGCGCCAGCAGCTTGGGGGACCGGGACAGCTACGAGCAGTACTTC
CDR3: CASSLGDRDSYEQYF

size: -
V: TRBV20-1
J: TRBJ2-6
length: 16
D: TRBD1
DNA: TGCAGTGCTAAGGACAGGGTGCTAGCAGGGGCCAACGTCCTGACTTTC
CDR3: CSAKDRVLAGANVLTF

size: -
V: TRBV20-1
J: TRBJ2-1
length: 15
D: TRBD2
DNA: TGCAGTGCTACTTCTAGCGGGGTCTCCTACAATGAGCAGTTCTTC
CDR3: CSATSSGVSYNEQFF

size: -
V: TRBV3-1
J: TRBJ2-5
length: 14
D: -
DNA: TGTGCCAGCAGCCTCTACCGGGACGGTGAGACCCAGTACTTC
CDR3: CASSLYRDGETQYF

size: -
V: TRBV7-2
J: TRBJ2-7
length: 14
D: -
DNA: TGTGCCAGCAGCTTAGAGACAGGTCCCTACGAGCAGTACTTC
CDR3: CASSLETGPYEQYF

size: -
V: TRBV6-5
J: TRBJ1-2
length: 13
D: -
DNA: TGTGCCAGCAGTTACCCCGGTTGGGGTGGCTACACCTTC
CDR3: CASSYPGWGGYTF

size: -
V: TRBV6-2/TRBV6-3
J: TRBJ2-2
length: 12
D: -
DNA: TGTGCCAGCAGTTGGAACACCGGGGAGCTGTTTTTT
CDR3: CASSWNTGELFF

size: -
V: TRBV6-1
J: TRBJ2-4
length: 16
D: -
DNA: TGTGCCAGCAGGCCCGCGGGGCAGGAAGCCAAAAACATTCAGTACTTC
CDR3: CASRPAGQEAKNIQYF

size: -
V: TRBV5-1
J: TRBJ1-6
length: 13
D: -
DNA: TGCGCCAGCAGCTTCGACTTAAATTCACCCCTCCACTTT
CDR3: CASSFDLNSPLHF

size: -
V: TRBV20-1
J: TRBJ2-4
length: 13
D: -
DNA: TGCAGTGCTAGAGGGACCGGACATACGATTCAGTACTTC
CDR3: CSARGTGHTIQYF

size: -
V: TRBV5-1
J: TRBJ2-5
length: 14
D: -
DNA: TGCGCCAGCAGCTTGGGACAGTACCAAGAGACCCAGTACTTC
CDR3: CASSLGQYQETQYF

size: -
V: TRBV15
J: TRBJ2-6
length: 15
D: TRBD1
DNA: TGTGCCACCAGCACCAGGGGGCCCGGGGCCAACGTCCTGACTTTC
CDR3: CATSTRGPGANVLTF

size: -
V: TRBV5-6
J: TRBJ2-3
length: 15
D: TRBD1
DNA: TGTGCCAGCAGTTCCGGGGACAGAGTAACAGATACGCAGTATTTT
CDR3: CASSSGDRVTDTQYF

size: -
V: TRBV4-3
J: TRBJ2-3
length: 13
D: -
DNA: TGCGCCAGCAGCCAAGAAACGATGGATACGCAGTATTTT
CDR3: CASSQETMDTQYF

size: -
V: TRBV6-5
J: TRBJ2-5
length: 13
D: -
DNA: TGTGCTGTATCTCGGACACTGCAAGAGACCCAGTACTTC
CDR3: CAVSRTLQETQYF

size: -
V: TRBV5-4
J: TRBJ2-6
length: 15
D: -
DNA: TGTGCCAGCAGCCCGGCGAGCTCTGGGGCCAACGTCCTGACTTTC
CDR3: CASSPASSGANVLTF

size: -
V: TRBV20-1
J: TRBJ1-2
length: 13
D: -
DNA: TGCAGTGGATCTGTAATGAACCCTTATGGCTACACCTTC
CDR3: CSGSVMNPYGYTF

size: -
V: TRBV28
J: TRBJ2-7
length: 15
D: TRBD1
DNA: TGTGCCAGCAGTTATCCGGGACAGGGGGCTAAAGAGCAGTACTTC
CDR3: CASSYPGQGAKEQYF

size: once
V: TRBV27
J: TRBJ2-7
length: 14
D: -
DNA: TGTGCCAGCAGTACTTCCCGGGCCCCCTACGAGCAGTACTTC
CDR3: CASSTSRAPYEQYF

size: -
V: TRBV29-1
J: TRBJ2-5
length: 15
D: TRBD1
DNA: TGCAGCGCCCCGGGCTTAGGGGGCGTCTCGGAGACCCAGTACTTC
CDR3: CSAPGLGGVSETQYF

size: -
V: TRBV5-4
J: TRBJ2-7
length: 15
D: -
DNA: TGTGCCAGCAGCCTTTTAGGGGGGGCCGGTCAAGAGCAGTACTTC
CDR3: CASSLLGGAGQEQYF

size: once
V: TRBV5-1
J: TRBJ2-1
length: 12
D: TRBD2
DNA: TGCGCCAGCAGCTCGGGACTAGCGGAGCAGTTCTTC
CDR3: CASSSGLAEQFF

size: -
V: TRBV7-2
J: TRBJ2-4
length: 16
D: -
DNA: TGTGCCAGCAGCAGCCTCGGGGGGCTGGCCAAAAACATTCAGTACTTC
CDR3: CASSSLGGLAKNIQYF

size: -
V: TRBV20-1
J: TRBJ1-1
length: 12
D: -
DNA: TGCAGTGTCCCGGGACAACCGGCTACAGCTTTCTTT
CDR3: CSVPGQPATAFF

size: -
V: TRBV3-1
J: TRBJ2-3
length: 14
D: -
DNA: TGTGCCAGCAGCCTGTCAGGGGCGGGGTGGACGCAGTATTTT
CDR3: CASSLSGAGWTQYF

size: once
V: TRBV20-1
J: TRBJ2-1
length: 10
D: -
DNA: TGCAGTGCTAGCGACAGGGAGCAGTTCTTC
CDR3: CSASDREQFF

size: -
V: TRBV29-1
J: TRBJ1-4
length: 13
D: -
DNA: TGCAGCGTTGAAAAGGGGACGGAGGAAAAACTGTTTTTT
CDR3: CSVEKGTEEKLFF

size: -
V: TRBV7-9
J: TRBJ2-5
length: 14
D: TRBD1
DNA: TGTGCCAGCAGTTCCGGACAGGGGCAAGAGACCCAGTACTTC
CDR3: CASSSGQGQETQYF

size: once
V: TRBV5-6
J: TRBJ2-7
length: 14
D: -
DNA: TGTGCCAGCCGCCAACAGGGCGTCCTCTACGAGCAGTACTTC
CDR3: CASRQQGVLYEQYF

size: -
V: TRBV5-1
J: TRBJ2-7
length: 14
D: -
DNA: TGCGCCAGCAGCTTGCGGACACCAACCTACGAGCAGTACTTC
CDR3: CASSLRTPTYEQYF

size: -
V: TRBV10-3
J: TRBJ1-1
length: 14
D: -
DNA: TGTGCCATCAGTGTCCAGGCCATGAACACTGAAGCTTTCTTT
CDR3: CAISVQAMNTEAFF

size: -
V: TRBV20-1
J: TRBJ1-2
length: 14
D: -
DNA: TGCAGTCCAACCCGAGCCCAAGGGACCTATGGCTACACCTTC
CDR3: CSPTRAQGTYGYTF

size: -
V: TRBV2
J: TRBJ1-5
length: 15
D: -
DNA: TGTGCCAGCAGTGACGGGTTTTATAGCAATCAGCCCCAGCATTTT
CDR3: CASSDGFYSNQPQHF

size: -
V: TRBV9
J: TRBJ1-5
length: 13
D: -
DNA: TGTGCCAGCGGATACGGAGACAATCAGCCCCAGCATTTT
CDR3: CASGYGDNQPQHF